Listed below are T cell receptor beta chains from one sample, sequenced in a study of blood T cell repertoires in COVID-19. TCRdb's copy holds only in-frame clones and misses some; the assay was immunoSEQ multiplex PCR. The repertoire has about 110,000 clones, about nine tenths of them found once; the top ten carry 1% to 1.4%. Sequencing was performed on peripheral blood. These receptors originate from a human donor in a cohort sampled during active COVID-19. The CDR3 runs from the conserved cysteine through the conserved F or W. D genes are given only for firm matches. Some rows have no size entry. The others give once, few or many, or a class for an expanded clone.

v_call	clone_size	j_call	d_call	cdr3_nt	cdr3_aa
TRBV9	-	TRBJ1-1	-	TGTGCCAGCAGCGTAGGGGACAAAAAGAACACTGAAGCTTTCTTT	CASSVGDKKNTEAFF
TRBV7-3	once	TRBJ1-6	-	TGTGCCAGCAGTGTCACAGGGAACTCACCCCTCCACTTT	CASSVTGNSPLHF
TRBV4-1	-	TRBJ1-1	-	TGCGCCAGCAGCCAAGAAGGGGCGGGGGCTGAAGCTTTCTTT	CASSQEGAGAEAFF
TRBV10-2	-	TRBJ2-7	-	TGCGCCAGCAGGACCACGACAGGCCCCAGGGAGCAGTACTTC	CASRTTTGPREQYF
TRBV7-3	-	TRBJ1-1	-	TGTGCCAGCAGCCAAATGGGACAGAACACTGAAGCTTTCTTT	CASSQMGQNTEAFF
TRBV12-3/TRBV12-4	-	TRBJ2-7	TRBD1	TGTGCCAGCAGTTTTTTACAGGGGTGGCAGTACTTC	CASSFLQGWQYF
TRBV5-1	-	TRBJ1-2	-	TGCGCCAGCAGCTTGGGGATTGGGGGGGTCTCCTATGGCTACACCTTC	CASSLGIGGVSYGYTF
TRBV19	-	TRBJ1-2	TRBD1	TGTGCCAGTAGACCCGGGACAGGGTACTATGGCTACACCTTC	CASRPGTGYYGYTF
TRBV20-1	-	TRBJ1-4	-	TGCAGTGCTAGAGACGGTGAAAAACTGTTTTTT	CSARDGEKLFF
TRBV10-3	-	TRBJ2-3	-	TGTGCCATCGAGTCTAGCGCAGGTACGCAGTATTTT	CAIESSAGTQYF
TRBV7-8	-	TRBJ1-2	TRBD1	TGTGCCAGCAGCCGGGACAGCAACTATGGCTACACCTTC	CASSRDSNYGYTF
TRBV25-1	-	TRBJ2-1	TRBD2	TGTGCCAGCAGTCACGGGGGGGCTTGGGAGCAGTTCTTC	CASSHGGAWEQFF
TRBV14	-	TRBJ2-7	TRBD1	TGTGCCAGCAGCCAAGCCCGGGACAGGGCGAGCTACGAGCAGTACTTC	CASSQARDRASYEQYF
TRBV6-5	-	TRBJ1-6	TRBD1	TGTGCCAGCAGCCTACAGGGGTATAATTCACCCCTCCACTTT	CASSLQGYNSPLHF
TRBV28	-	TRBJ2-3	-	TGTGCCAGCAGCGGAGGGGCACAGAGACGTCCTAGCACAGATACGCAGTATTTT	CASSGGAQRRPSTDTQYF
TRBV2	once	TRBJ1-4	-	TGTGCCAGCAGTGACAGGCGGACAGCGAATGAAAAACTGTTTTTT	CASSDRRTANEKLFF
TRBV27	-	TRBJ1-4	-	TGTGCCAGCAGTTTAGTGGGCTTTAATGAAAAACTGTTTTTT	CASSLVGFNEKLFF
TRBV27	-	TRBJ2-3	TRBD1	TGTGCCAGCAGTTTATACCGGGGACAGGGATCAGATACGCAGTATTTT	CASSLYRGQGSDTQYF
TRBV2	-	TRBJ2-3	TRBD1	TGTGCCAGCAGTGTCAGGGACAGGGGAAACACAGATACGCAGTATTTT	CASSVRDRGNTDTQYF
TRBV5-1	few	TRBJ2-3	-	TGCGCCAGCAGCCCCAGGGTAATAAAAGATACGCAGTATTTT	CASSPRVIKDTQYF
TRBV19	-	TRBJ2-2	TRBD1	TGTGCCAGTAGTATCCCCCGACAGGGCGGTGGCACCGGGGAGCTGTTTTTT	CASSIPRQGGGTGELFF
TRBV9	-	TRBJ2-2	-	TGTGCCAGCAGCTGGGCCACCGGGGAGCTGTTTTTT	CASSWATGELFF
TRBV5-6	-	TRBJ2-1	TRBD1	TGTGCCAGCAGCTTATTGGGACAGGGGACAGACAATGAGCAGTTCTTC	CASSLLGQGTDNEQFF
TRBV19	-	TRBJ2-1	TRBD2	TGTGCCAGTAGTAACTCGATAGCGGGAGGGTACAATGAGCAGTTCTTC	CASSNSIAGGYNEQFF
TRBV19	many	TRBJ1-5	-	TGTGCCAGTAGTATAGACGCCAGGGTGTCATTCAGCAATCAGCCCCAGCATTTT	CASSIDARVSFSNQPQHF
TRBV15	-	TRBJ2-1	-	TGTGCCACCAGCAGAGGAATAAGCGTTATAACGAATGAGCAGTTCTTC	CATSRGISVITNEQFF
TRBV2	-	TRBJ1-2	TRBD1	TGTGCCAGCACCGGGACAGGGAATTATGGCTACACCTTC	CASTGTGNYGYTF
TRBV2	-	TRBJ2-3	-	TGTGCCAGCAGTGAAGCAAGATTCCCGCCCCAGGGGAGAGATACGCAGTATTTT	CASSEARFPPQGRDTQYF
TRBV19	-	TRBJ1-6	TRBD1	TGTGCCAGTAGACTTACAGGGGGCAGCTCCTATAATTCACCCCTCCACTTT	CASRLTGGSSYNSPLHF
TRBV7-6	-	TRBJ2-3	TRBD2	TGTGCCAGCAGCTTAGAGCCTAGCGGGGGGCTTAGCACAGATACGCAGTATTTT	CASSLEPSGGLSTDTQYF
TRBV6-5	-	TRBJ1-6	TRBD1	TGTGCCAGCCGGACAGGACTTTATAATTCACCCCTCCACTTT	CASRTGLYNSPLHF
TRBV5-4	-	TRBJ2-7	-	TGTGCCAGCAGCTTGGTCGCCACGGACGAGCAGTACTTC	CASSLVATDEQYF
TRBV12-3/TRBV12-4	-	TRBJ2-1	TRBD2	TGTGCCAGCAGGGGGGGGATAGAGCAGTTCTTC	CASRGGIEQFF
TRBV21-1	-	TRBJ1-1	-	TGTGCCAGCAGCGGAGGACAGCGGACTTCAGAGTTTATGAACACTGAAGCTTTCTTT	CASSGGQRTSEFMNTEAFF
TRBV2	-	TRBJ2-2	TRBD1	TGTGCCAGCAGCGGGCCGGGACAGGGGGCCTTCAAAACCGGGGAGCTGTTTTTT	CASSGPGQGAFKTGELFF
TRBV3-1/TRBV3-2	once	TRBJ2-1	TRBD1	TGTGCCAGCAGGTTAGGGCAGGGGGCGTGGAATGAGCAGTTCTTC	CASRLGQGAWNEQFF
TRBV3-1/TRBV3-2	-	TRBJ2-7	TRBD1	TGTGCCAGCAGCCCAAACAGGGGGCCCAACCCCGTTCACTCCTACGAGCAGTACTTC	CASSPNRGPNPVHSYEQYF
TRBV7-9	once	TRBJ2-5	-	TGTGCCAGCAGTACCCGCCCGGGGTGGGAAGAGACCCAGTACTTC	CASSTRPGWEETQYF
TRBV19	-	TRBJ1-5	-	TGTGCCAGTAGTATGGCTGGGGCTAGCAATCAGCCCCAGCATTTT	CASSMAGASNQPQHF
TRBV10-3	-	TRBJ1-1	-	TGTGCCATCAGTGAGTCGCCACAGTTGAACACTGAAGCTTTCTTT	CAISESPQLNTEAFF
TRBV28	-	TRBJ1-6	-	TGTGCCAGCAGTTTGCGGGGGGCTCCTTATAATTCACCCCTCCACTTT	CASSLRGAPYNSPLHF
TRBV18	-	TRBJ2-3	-	TGTGCCAGCTCACCTATTAGCGCAGATACGCAGTATTTT	CASSPISADTQYF
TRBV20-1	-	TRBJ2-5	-	TGCAGTGCTAGTTTACCTAGCTCTGGCGGGACCCAGTACTTC	CSASLPSSGGTQYF
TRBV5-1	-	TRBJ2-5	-	TGCGCCAGCAGCTGGGCAAGCCAAGAGACCCAGTACTTC	CASSWASQETQYF
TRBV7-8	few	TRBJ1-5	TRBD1	TGTGCCAGCAGTCCGGACAGGGGGGATCAGCCCCAGCATTTT	CASSPDRGDQPQHF
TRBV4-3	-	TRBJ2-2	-	TGCGCCAGCAGCCAAGATCTAATCGGGACTGGCCTTACCGGGGAGCTGTTTTTT	CASSQDLIGTGLTGELFF
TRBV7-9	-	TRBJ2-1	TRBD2	TGTGCCAGCGATGGGCTAGCGGGAGGCCTCTCCTACAATGAGCAGTTCTTC	CASDGLAGGLSYNEQFF
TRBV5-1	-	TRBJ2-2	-	TGCGCCAGCAGCGCCCTACAGGGTGCTGCCGGGGAGCTGTTTTTT	CASSALQGAAGELFF